The clone carrying this T cell receptor beta chain was counted only a few times. Its specificity is not known. This specimen comes from a study of response to subunit inactivated influenza vaccine. TCRdb independently ran MiXCR on the RT-PCR reads; one entry per CDR3 protein. The sample holds a few hundred thousand distinct CDR3 sequences, about a tenth seen once. This CDR3 region has 15 residues. CDR1 and CDR2 from the germline V gene are ENHRY and SYGVKD. Trimming took 2 bases from V and 3 from J, leaving 13 bases between them. General study results and limits: Every seasonal influenza vaccination brings in few new T cells, the authors suggested.

This chain links TRBV10-3 with TRBJ1-1; possible D gene TRBD1, 6 bases. This sample comprised PBMCs from blood, obtained 45 days after vaccination. The sequence was obtained from a man between 50 and 59 years old who received an inactivated influenza vaccine. For the CDR3, the DNA is TGTGCCATCAGTGAGAGGGCAGGGGTGGACACTGAAGCTTTCTTT. Encoded protein: CAISERAGVDTEAFF.